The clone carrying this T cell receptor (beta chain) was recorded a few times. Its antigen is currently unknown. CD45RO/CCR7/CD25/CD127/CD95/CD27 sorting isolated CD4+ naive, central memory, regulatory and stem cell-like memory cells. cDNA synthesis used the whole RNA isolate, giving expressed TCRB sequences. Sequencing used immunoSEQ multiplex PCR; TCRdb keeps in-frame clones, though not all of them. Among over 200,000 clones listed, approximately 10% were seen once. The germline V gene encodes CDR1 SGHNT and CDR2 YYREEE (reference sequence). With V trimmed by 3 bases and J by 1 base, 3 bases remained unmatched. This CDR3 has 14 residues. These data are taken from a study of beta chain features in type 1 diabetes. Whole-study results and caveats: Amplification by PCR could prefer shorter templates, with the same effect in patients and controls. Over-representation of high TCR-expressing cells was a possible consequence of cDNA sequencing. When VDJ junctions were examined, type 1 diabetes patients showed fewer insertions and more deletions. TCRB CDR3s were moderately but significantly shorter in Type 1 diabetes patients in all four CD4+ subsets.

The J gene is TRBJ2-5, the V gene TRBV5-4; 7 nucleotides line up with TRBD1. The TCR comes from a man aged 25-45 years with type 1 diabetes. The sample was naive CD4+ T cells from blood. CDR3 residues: CASSSTGTQETQYF. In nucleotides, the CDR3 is TGTGCCAGCAGCTCGACAGGGACCCAAGAGACCCAGTACTTC.